The T cell receptor (beta chain) under discussion was sequenced for a study of blood T cell repertoires in COVID-19. At the level of the study: T cells, B-cell-depleted T cells, or PBMCs provided the cDNA or gDNA that served as material.

In the source study's methods: Scientists estimated how many nucleated cells there were by amplifying reference gene primers. Libraries were prepared by immunoSEQ multiplex PCR; TCRdb keeps only in-frame clonotypes and omits some of them. Clone size and the V and J calls come from that table; the DNA yielded D and trimming. The sample contains 450,000 to 600,000 clones, 75% to 90% of which appear only once. This clone was picked up a small number of times. The receptor was derived from a young woman who had recovered from COVID-19. Input material: PBMCs or T cells enriched from blood (not recorded which).

The CDR3 nucleotides are TGTGCCAGCAGCGTACGCTGGACAGGGGAGGAGATGGTGCTGTTTTTT. Translating it yields CASSVRWTGEEMVLFF. The V and J genes are TRBV3-1 (or the pseudogene TRBV3-2) and TRBJ1-4, with 9 bases lining up with TRBD1. V gave up 5 bases and J gave up 14 bases; unmatched junction bases: 18. In germline, CDR1 is LGHDT, CDR2 YNNKEL (reference sequence). The CDR3 consists of 16 residues.